Listed here are 31 T cell receptor beta chains from one sample, sequenced in a study of T cell clonality in common variable immunodeficiency. The data were produced by immunoSEQ multiplex PCR, yet TCRdb's version contains in-frame clones alone and is incomplete. The sample includes about 64,000 clones, none of them occurring once. Sample: peripheral blood mononuclear cells. The receptors come from a person aged 18-69 years in good health.

This clone was recorded many times. The read comes to an end 3 residues before the CDR3 does, leaving the germline J gene to fill in the end. The chain couples TRBV19 to TRBJ2-2; tentative D call: TRBD2 (6 bases). V was trimmed by 10 bases and J by 3 bases, leaving 18 bases between them. The germline CDR1 and CDR2 sequences are LNHDA and SQIVND (reference sequence). This CDR3 contains 15 residues. CDR3 residues: CATRVEGSYTGELFF. Partial CDR3 DNA: TGTGCCACCAGGGTGGAGGGTTCGTACACCGGGGAG.

A remark on this clone: The read ends 3 residues shy of where the CDR3 ends; the end is completed using the germline J gene. The V and J genes are TRBV2 and TRBJ2-6; D is uncertain. The CDR3 is made up of 16 amino acids. Looked up from germline, CDR1 is SNHLY and CDR2 is FYNNEI. The germline V and J ends were trimmed by 5 bases and 0 bases, with 11 bases remaining between them. Incomplete CDR3 DNA: TGTGCCAGCAGTCCACCCCCCAGCTCTGGGGCCAACGTC. Translation gives CASSPPPSSGANV. The full CDR3 protein is CASSPPPSSGANVLTF.

This clone was detected many times. The read terminates 3 residues ahead of where the CDR3 ends, so the germline J gene completes it. This chain joins TRBV27 and TRBJ2-7; 9 bases match TRBD1. After removal of 8 bases from V and 2 bases from J, the junction contained 10 bases not matched to a gene. CDR1 is MNHEY and CDR2 is SMNVEV in the germline V gene (reference sequence). This CDR3 has 15 residues. The part of the CDR3 DNA that was read is TGTGCCAGCGGGTATAGGGACAGGGTGGCCTACGAG. Its protein product is CASGYRDRVAYE. The entire CDR3 protein reads CASGYRDRVAYEQYF.

This clone came up many times. The CDR3 DNA, read in part, is TGCGCCAGCAGCCCAGACAGGGACACTGAA. It yields the protein CASSPDRDTE. The complete CDR3 reads CASSPDRDTEAFF. The chain recombines TRBV5-1 with TRBJ1-1; the match to TRBD1 covers 7 bases. The CDR3 extends 3 residues past the end of the read, so its final part is completed from the germline J gene. The CDR3 consists of 13 residues. The germline CDR1 and CDR2 sequences are SGHRS and YFSETQ. Unmatched junction bases numbered 3, after V lost 4 bases and J lost 3 bases.

The sample holds many counts of this clone. Read coverage stops 3 residues before the CDR3 terminus; the germline J gene supplies the remainder. J is TRBJ1-1 and V is TRBV7-2, with 9 bases matching TRBD1. CDR1 and CDR2 from the germline V gene are SGHTA and FQGNSA. The CDR3 contains 17 residues. CDR3 sequence reads: CASRLARQGVGYTEAFF. Partial CDR3 DNA: TGTGCAAGTCGCTTAGCTAGACAGGGGGTAGGGTACACTGAA.

In this sample, this clone turned up many times. The read ends 3 residues shy of where the CDR3 ends; the end is completed using the germline J gene. The chain uses TRBV2 and TRBJ1-6, with a possible D match to TRBD1 (5 bases). V was clipped by 1 base and J by 4 bases, with 8 bases between them. The germline gives CDR1 SNHLY, CDR2 FYNNEI. The CDR3 extends over 15 amino acids. Partial CDR3 DNA: TGTGCCAGCAGTGAAGGACAGAGGTATAATTCACCC. Translation gives CASSEGQRYNSP. The entire CDR3 protein is CASSEGQRYNSPLHF.

Many counts were recorded for this clone. Read data end 3 residues before the CDR3 end; the end is taken from the germline J gene. This chain connects TRBV30 to TRBJ1-1; D uncertain. CDR3 size: 11 residues. The germline CDR1 and CDR2 sequences are GTSNPN and SVGIG (reference sequence). CDR3 DNA (partial): TGTGCCTGGAGCCCCTCCAAGGTA. Translating gives CAWSPSKV. The complete CDR3 sequence is CAWSPSKVAFF.

This clone came up many times. From the germline J gene comes the end of the CDR3, since the read stops 3 residues before it. The chain is built from TRBV7-8 and TRBJ2-1; 15 nucleotides align to TRBD2. V shed 5 bases and J 7 bases; nucleotides not matched to a gene: 12. Per the germline V gene, CDR1 is SGHVS and CDR2 is FQNEAQ. The CDR3 covers 18 residues. The CDR3 here is CASSPPGLAGGNSNEQFF. CDR3 DNA (partial): TGTGCCAGCAGCCCCCCGGGACTAGCGGGGGGCAACTCTAATGAG.

In this sample, this clone turned up many times. The read gets to within 3 residues of the CDR3 end, and the germline J gene fills in the rest. The chain recombines TRBV7-6 with TRBJ2-2, with a weak D call TRBD1 (6 bases). V dropped 7 bases and J dropped 0 bases, with 9 bases sitting between them. Germline V gene lookup returns CDR1 SGHVS and CDR2 FNYEAQ. There are 14 residues in the CDR3. The CDR3 bases that were read are TGTGCCAGCATCCGGACAGCGAACACCGGGGAG. It is translated as CASIRTANTGE. The whole CDR3 protein reads CASIRTANTGELFF.

This clone was counted ten times or more. The read stops 3 residues short of the end of the CDR3; the missing end is completed from the germline J gene. This chain uses TRBV4-2 with TRBJ1-5, with a weak D call TRBD1 (6 bases). Trimming stripped 1 base from V and 1 base from J, with 14 bases between. Germline assignment: CDR1 LGHNA and CDR2 YNFKEQ. This CDR3 region has 17 residues. This CDR3 is CASSQGNRVGSNQPQHF. CDR3 DNA, as far as it was read: TGTGCCAGCAGCCAAGGGAACAGGGTGGGGAGCAATCAGCCC.

For this clone: The read falls 3 residues short of the CDR3 end, and the missing part is taken from the germline J gene. The chain combines TRBV7-9 with TRBJ1-1; TRBD1 might be the D (6 bases). Germline CDR1 reads SEHNR; CDR2 reads FQNEAQ (reference sequence). This CDR3 has 15 residues. V lost 0 bases and J lost 6, with 14 bases in between. The CDR3 is CASSLAQGMWAEAFF. The sequenced CDR3 bases are TGTGCCAGCAGCTTAGCCCAGGGGATGTGGGCTGAA.

This clone was seen many times. The CDR3 goes on 3 residues after the read ends, and that part is filled in from the germline J gene. This chain connects TRBV30 to TRBJ2-5; D unclear. The CDR3 is made up of 12 amino acids. Trimming removed 0 bases from V and 4 bases from J, with 6 bases in between. CDR1 and CDR2 from the germline V gene are GTSNPN and SVGIG (reference sequence). The CDR3 spells CAWSVQGETQYF. The CDR3 bases that were read are TGTGCCTGGAGTGTACAAGGAGAGACC.

At least ten counts were recorded for this clone. The read ends 3 residues before the CDR3 terminus; that terminus is restored from the germline J gene. The genes are TRBV7-2 and TRBJ1-3; 9 bases match TRBD1. V lost 4 bases to trimming and J lost 2 bases; unmatched junction nucleotides: 3. Germline CDR1 and CDR2: SGHTA and FQGNSA. The CDR3 sequence is 15 residues long. The CDR3 protein is CASSYRGLTGNTIYF. The sequenced CDR3 bases are TGTGCCAGCAGCTACAGGGGGCTGACTGGAAACACC.

The table lists this clone with many counts. The read ends 3 residues early relative to the CDR3; the germline J gene fills the gap. V is TRBV2 and J is TRBJ2-5; D uncertain. Germline V gives CDR1 SNHLY, CDR2 FYNNEI. V lost 5 bases, J lost 5 bases, and 6 bases lay in between. This CDR3 region has 11 residues. The covered CDR3 bases are TGTGCCAGCAGTACCCAGGAGACC. The encoded protein is CASSTQET. The full CDR3 is CASSTQETQYF.

This clone was detected many times. With the read ending 3 residues before the CDR3 end, the germline J gene is used to fill in that end. The rearrangement joins TRBV20-1 to TRBJ2-1, with 10 nucleotides matching TRBD1. The V gene end was trimmed by 5 bases and the J gene end by 4 bases; junction bases not matched to a gene: 8. This CDR3 region has 15 residues. Germline CDR1 DFQATT, CDR2 SNEGSKA (reference sequence). The CDR3 reads CSAARQGASYNEQFF. The part of the CDR3 DNA that was read is TGCAGTGCTGCCCGACAGGGGGCTTCATACAATGAG.

This clone has a count of ten or more. The CDR3 goes on 3 residues after the read ends, and that part is filled in from the germline J gene. The chain has TRBV20-1 and TRBJ2-2; 9 nucleotides agree with TRBD2. The CDR3 sequence is 14 residues long. V shed 3 bases and J 5 bases; nucleotides not matched to a gene: 4. The germline V gene encodes CDR1 DFQATT and CDR2 SNEGSKA (reference sequence). CDR3 sequence reads: CSASQLAGTGELFF. The covered CDR3 bases are TGCAGTGCTAGTCAACTAGCGGGTACCGGGGAG.

Ten or more counts support this clone. The read comes to an end 3 residues before the CDR3 does, leaving the germline J gene to fill in the end. The rearrangement uses TRBV30 and TRBJ2-1; perhaps TRBD1 as D (7 bases). Germline values: CDR1 GTSNPN, CDR2 SVGIG (reference sequence). CDR3 length: 14 amino acids. The ends were cut back, 4 bases at V and 6 bases at J, with 16 bases in the middle. The CDR3 is CAWMWGDSSNEQFF. The sequenced part of the CDR3 DNA is TGTGCCTGGATGTGGGGGGACAGCTCCAATGAG.

This clone was recorded at least ten times. The read falls 3 residues short of the CDR3 end, and the missing part is taken from the germline J gene. The V and J genes are TRBV5-6 and TRBJ2-7, with 10 nucleotides matching TRBD1. Trimming cost V 5 bases and J 3 bases; bases outside gene matches: 5. CDR1 and CDR2 from the germline V gene are SGHDT and YYEEEE. The CDR3 length is 14 residues. The CDR3 is CASSPGQGIYEQYF. The part of the CDR3 DNA that was read is TGTGCCAGCAGTCCGGGACAGGGGATCTACGAG.

This clone was seen many times. The read halts 3 residues ahead of the CDR3 end, with the missing end drawn from the germline J gene. The rearrangement links TRBV9 to TRBJ1-1, with 10 bases that match TRBD1. V shed 4 bases, J shed 0 bases, and the junction held 9 bases outside the gene matches. Germline lookup yields CDR1 SGDLS and CDR2 YYNGEE. This CDR3 spans 17 amino acids. The CDR3 bases that were read are TGTGCCAGCAGCACCGGACAGGGGGAGGGGATGAACACTGAA. It codes for CASSTGQGEGMNTE. The complete CDR3 protein is CASSTGQGEGMNTEAFF.

This clone has at least ten counts. Read sequence stops 3 residues before the CDR3 end, and the germline J gene provides the missing end. The chain combines TRBV5-1 with TRBJ2-1; TRBD2 matches 9 bases. The CDR3 is made up of 14 amino acids. J gave up 4 bases and V 3 bases, and 2 bases lay outside the gene matches. CDR1 and CDR2 (germline): SGHRS, YFSETQ. This CDR3 is CASSSAGGYNEQFF. Partial CDR3 DNA: TGCGCCAGCAGCTCAGCGGGAGGTTACAATGAG. The full variable domain, with the rest looked up from reference TRBV5-1 and TRBJ2-1, is KAGVTQTPRYLIKTRGQQVTLSCSPISGHRSVSWYQQTPGQGLQFLFEYFSETQRNKGNFPGRFSGRQFSNSRSEMNVSTLELGDSALYLCASSSAGGYNEQFFGPGTRLTVL.

Ten or more counts support this clone. Sequencing ends 3 residues short of the CDR3 end; the germline J gene provides the rest. The chain has TRBV19 and TRBJ1-2; possible D gene TRBD1, 5 bases. CDR1 and CDR2 (germline): LNHDA, SQIVND (reference sequence). V was shortened by 9 bases and J by 1 base, with 15 bases between the two germline ends. The CDR3 loop spans 14 amino acids. The covered CDR3 bases are TGTGCCAGCGATGACAGTCTTAATAACTATGGC. Residues: CASDDSLNNYG. The complete CDR3 protein is CASDDSLNNYGYTF.

This clone has at least ten counts. The CDR3 end lies 3 residues beyond the end of the read and is filled in from the germline J gene. The rearrangement uses TRBV5-6 and TRBJ1-2; D call uncertain. Between the trimmed V and J ends, which lost 1 base and 7 bases, there was a span of 8 bases. The CDR3 is made up of 12 amino acids. The germline V gene encodes CDR1 SGHDT and CDR2 YYEEEE. CDR3 protein: CASSLRKRGYTF. The sequenced part of the CDR3 DNA is TGTGCCAGCAGCTTGAGGAAGCGTGGC.

This clone was picked up a small number of times. The read terminates 3 residues before the CDR3 end, so the remaining end is supplied by the germline J gene. This sequence joins TRBV6-4 and TRBJ2-2; 7 bases are shared with TRBD1. With V trimmed by 5 bases and J by 4 bases, 4 bases remained unmatched. The CDR3 contains 14 residues. The V gene's germline CDR1 is MRHNA and CDR2 SNTAGT. The sequenced part of the CDR3 DNA is TGTGCCAGCAGTCCCGAGGGGGCCACCGGGGAG. Its translation: CASSPEGATGE. In full, the CDR3 is CASSPEGATGELFF.

In its sample, this clone was seen many times. The CDR3 bases that were read are TGTGCCAGTAGTCCCACGGGACTAGGGGCGGATACG. Protein product: CASSPTGLGADT. The whole CDR3 is CASSPTGLGADTQYF. This rearrangement joins TRBV19 to TRBJ2-3, with 8 bases fitting TRBD2. The read ends 3 residues shy of where the CDR3 ends; the end is completed using the germline J gene. This CDR3 comprises 15 residues. The V gene end was trimmed by 5 bases and the J gene end by 6 bases; junction bases not matched to a gene: 10. Per the germline V gene, CDR1 is LNHDA and CDR2 is SQIVND (reference sequence). Based on the CDR3 plus reference TRBV19 and TRBJ2-3, the full variable domain is DGGITQSPKYLFRKEGQNVTLSCEQNLNHDAMYWYRQDPGQGLRLIYYSQIVNDFQKGDIAEGYSVSREKKESFPLTVTSAQKNPTAFYLCASSPTGLGADTQYFGPGTRLTVL.

This clone has ten or more counts. The CDR3 extends 3 residues past the end of the read, so its final part is completed from the germline J gene. The rearrangement uses TRBV18 and TRBJ1-5; the match to TRBD1 covers 8 bases. Germline V gene lookup returns CDR1 KGHSH and CDR2 LQKENI. The V segment lost 0 bases and the J segment 0 bases; nucleotides outside the gene matches: 4. The CDR3 spans 17 residues. The CDR3 loop reads CASSPPGTGLSNQPQHF. The sequenced part of the CDR3 DNA is TGTGCCAGCTCACCACCAGGGACAGGACTTAGCAATCAGCCC.

This clone was seen many times. The read terminates 3 residues ahead of where the CDR3 ends, so the germline J gene completes it. The chain couples TRBV20-1 to TRBJ2-7, with no clear D. Germline V lookup: CDR1 DFQATT, CDR2 SNEGSKA (reference sequence). This CDR3 has 14 residues. Trimming pared 4 bases from V and 2 bases from J, leaving 15 bases between. The part of the CDR3 DNA that was read is TGCAGTGCTATCTACCCCCAAGTAGCCTACGAG. This translates into CSAIYPQVAYE. The CDR3 reads in full as CSAIYPQVAYEQYF.

This clone was seen at least ten times. The DNA ends 3 residues before the CDR3 does, and the rest of the CDR3 is filled in from the germline J gene. V is TRBV7-3 and J is TRBJ2-1; D gene uncertain. V was shortened by 3 bases and J by 8 bases, with 14 bases between the two germline ends. The V gene's germline CDR1 is SGHTA and CDR2 FQGTGA. The CDR3 sequence is 14 residues long. CDR3 bases read: TGTGCCAGCAGCTTGACACAGAAGACCGATGAG. Encoded protein: CASSLTQKTDE. The whole CDR3 protein reads CASSLTQKTDEQFF.

This clone appeared many times. The CDR3 end falls 3 residues outside the read, so it is completed with the germline J gene. The chain carries TRBV4-1 and TRBJ1-1; perhaps TRBD1 as D (5 bases). The length of the CDR3 is 16 residues. Germline CDR1 and CDR2: MGHRA and YSYEKL. Trimming stripped 6 bases from V and 3 bases from J, with 20 bases between. This CDR3 is CASSSSNRGVDTEAFF. CDR3 bases read: TGCGCCAGCAGTTCCTCGAATCGGGGGGTGGACACTGAA.

This clone has a count of ten or more. The CDR3 region is CASSYSTTYEQYF. The covered CDR3 bases are TGTGCCAGCAGTTACTCGACTACCTACGAG. This chain joins TRBV6-2 or TRBV6-3 and TRBJ2-7; D perhaps matches TRBD2 (5 bases). The CDR3 end falls 3 residues outside the read, so it is completed with the germline J gene. Germline-derived CDR1 and CDR2 are MNHEY and SVGEGT. Trimming removed 0 bases from V and 2 bases from J, with 5 bases in between. CDR3 size: 13 residues.

This clone was observed at least ten times. Read sequence stops 3 residues before the CDR3 end, and the germline J gene provides the missing end. The chain couples TRBV11-2 to TRBJ2-7; TRBD1 aligns across 8 bases. V was pared by 5 bases and J by 0 bases, with 6 bases of the junction left unmatched. Germline CDR1 and CDR2: SGHAT and FQNNGV. The CDR3 is 15 residues long. CDR3: CASSQDRVSSYEQYF. The CDR3 bases that were read are TGTGCCAGCAGCCAGGACAGGGTGAGCTCCTACGAG.

This clone was seen ten or more times. Coverage ceases 3 residues before the CDR3 finishes, and the germline J gene fills in the end. The chain joins TRBV7-3 to TRBJ2-3; the D gene is possibly TRBD2 (6 bases). Germline V gene lookup returns CDR1 SGHTA and CDR2 FQGTGA. The CDR3 totals 15 residues. Trimming pared 8 bases from V and 2 bases from J, leaving 17 bases between. The sequenced CDR3 bases are TGTGCCAGCCGACCGGGACTCCTCGCCACAGATACG. Translation gives CASRPGLLATDT. The whole CDR3 sequence reads CASRPGLLATDTQYF.